Below, 27 T cell receptor beta chains from the same sample are listed, as sequenced in a study of cytotoxic CD8 clonotypes in ibrutinib-treated CLL. TCRdb's copy holds only in-frame clones and misses some; the assay was immunoSEQ multiplex PCR. The repertoire holds 150,000 or so clones, with around 85% as singletons. The source was PBMCs, collected after 24 months of ibrutinib treatment. The source of these receptors is a human donor with chronic lymphocytic leukemia.

The CDR3 protein is CASSRGGGLSSYEQYF. Written as DNA, the CDR3 is TGTGCCAGCAGCCGGGGAGGGGGGCTTAGCTCCTACGAGCAGTACTTC. This chain links TRBV5-4 with TRBJ2-7, with a tentative D call TRBD2 (7 bases). Germline V gene sequence: CDR1 SGHNT, CDR2 YYREEE (reference sequence). The CDR3 has 16 amino acids. Trimming removed 4 bases at V and 0 bases at J, with 17 bases between.

The chain couples TRBV7-3 to TRBJ1-2; TRBD1 might be the D (6 bases). The germline V and J ends were trimmed by 5 bases and 2 bases, with 15 bases remaining between them. The V gene's germline CDR1 is SGHTA and CDR2 FQGTGA. The CDR3 has 15 amino acids. Here the CDR3 reads CASSPRGGGNYGYTF. The CDR3 bases are TGTGCCAGCAGCCCCCGCGGGGGGGGCAACTATGGCTACACCTTC. Using reference TRBV7-3 and TRBJ1-2 for the parts outside the CDR3, the full variable domain is GAGVSQTPSNKVTEKGKYVELRCDPISGHTALYWYRQSLGQGPEFLIYFQGTGAADDSGLPNDRFFAVRPEGSVSTLKIQRTERGDSAVYLCASSPRGGGNYGYTFGSGTRLTVV.

This clone was counted only a few times. The genes are TRBV5-1 and TRBJ2-2; the match to TRBD2 covers 8 bases. Trimming removed 6 bases from V and 5 bases from J; junction bases left unmatched: 9. CDR3 length: 15 residues. The germline V gene has CDR1 SGHRS and CDR2 YFSETQ. CDR3 nucleotides: TGCGCCAGCACCCCCCGCGGGGGGCGAACCGGGGAGCTGTTTTTT. As protein: CASTPRGGRTGELFF.

The V call is TRBV4-1, the J call TRBJ1-2, with 9 bases matching TRBD1. This CDR3 is 13 amino acids long. Germline values: CDR1 MGHRA, CDR2 YSYEKL. After removal of 6 bases from V and 7 bases from J, the junction contained 6 bases not matched to a gene. As DNA, the CDR3 is TGCGCCAGCAGAAAGGGACAGGGTTCTGGCTACACCTTC. Translation: CASRKGQGSGYTF.

The chain has TRBV18 and TRBJ2-7; D remains unclear. The CDR3 sequence is 11 residues long. The ends were cut back, 5 bases at V and 5 bases at J, with 7 bases in the middle. Germline V gives CDR1 KGHSH, CDR2 LQKENI. CDR3 loop: CASSLENEQYF. Here the CDR3 DNA reads TGTGCCAGCTCATTAGAAAACGAGCAGTACTTC. The full variable domain, in which reference TRBV18 and TRBJ2-7 provide the parts outside the CDR3, is NAGVMQNPRHLVRRRGQEARLRCSPMKGHSHVYWYRQLPEEGLKFMVYLQKENIIDESGMPKERFSAEFPKEGPSILRIQQVVRGDSAAYFCASSLENEQYFGPGTRLTVT.

This sequence joins TRBV2 and TRBJ1-5; TRBD1 is a possible D gene (6 bases). The V gene lost 3 bases and the J gene lost 6 bases, with 12 bases spanning the gap. CDR1 is SNHLY and CDR2 is FYNNEI in the germline V gene. The CDR3 has 14 amino acids. CDR3 nucleotides: TGTGCCAGCAGTGAGATACAGGGAGGTCAGCCCCAGCATTTT. Translated: CASSEIQGGQPQHF. The variable domain in full, with the rest retrieved from reference TRBV2 and TRBJ1-5, is EPEVTQTPSHQVTQMGQEVILRCVPISNHLYFYWYRQILGQKVEFLVSFYNNEISEKSEIFDDQFSVERPDGSNFTLKIRSTKLEDSAMYFCASSEIQGGQPQHFGDGTRLSIL.

This clone appeared a single time. The gene calls are TRBV10-3 and TRBJ2-3, with TRBD1 matching 8 bases. V was clipped by 0 bases and J by 6 bases; unmatched bases: 5. CDR3 length: 15 residues. Germline values: CDR1 ENHRY, CDR2 SYGVKD. Written as DNA, the CDR3 is TGTGCCATCAGTGAGTCAGACAGGGGAATGGATACGCAGTATTTT. Its protein is CAISESDRGMDTQYF.

This clone has only a few counts. The chain couples TRBV7-9 to TRBJ1-2; D perhaps matches TRBD1 (5 bases). Trimming left V 3 bases short and J 7 bases short, with 12 bases between. This CDR3 contains 13 residues. Germline CDR1 reads SEHNR; CDR2 reads FQNEAQ (reference sequence). The CDR3 sequence is CASSLAGDLGYTF. CDR3 DNA: TGTGCCAGCAGCTTGGCGGGGGATCTTGGCTACACCTTC. The full variable domain, with the rest looked up from reference TRBV7-9 and TRBJ1-2, is DTGVSQNPRHKITKRGQNVTFRCDPISEHNRLYWYRQTLGQGPEFLTYFQNEAQLEKSRLLSDRFSAERPKGSFSTLEIQRTEQGDSAMYLCASSLAGDLGYTFGSGTRLTVV.

The chain couples TRBV19 to TRBJ1-6; no definite D call. The CDR3 length is 18 residues. Germline CDR1 LNHDA, CDR2 SQIVND (reference sequence). V dropped 6 bases and J dropped 6 bases, with 24 bases sitting between them. This chain's CDR3 is CASSRAWAIAPSNSPLHF. CDR3 coding DNA: TGTGCCAGTAGCCGTGCTTGGGCCATAGCTCCGAGTAATTCACCCCTCCACTTT.

In this sample, this clone turned up once. This sequence joins TRBV29-1 and TRBJ2-7, with TRBD2 matching 7 bases. This CDR3 comprises 12 residues. V lost 4 bases to trimming and J lost 4 bases; unmatched junction nucleotides: 4. From germline, CDR1 is SQVTM and CDR2 ANQGSEA. The CDR3 sequence: CSVGDYDYEQYF. The CDR3 DNA reads TGCAGCGTTGGGGACTACGATTACGAGCAGTACTTC.

The chain is built from TRBV4-3 and TRBJ2-1; 7 positions agree with TRBD1. The CDR3 length is 15 residues. CDR1 LGHNA and CDR2 YSLEER come from the germline V gene. With V trimmed by 4 bases and J by 0 bases, 3 bases remained unmatched. Here the CDR3 DNA reads TGCGCCAGCAGCCCGGGACAGAGCTCCTACAATGAGCAGTTCTTC. Protein product: CASSPGQSSYNEQFF.

This chain connects TRBV6-5 to TRBJ1-5, with D hard to call. Germline V lookup: CDR1 MNHEY, CDR2 SVGAGI. Trimming shortened V by 6 bases and J by 2 bases, and 14 bases separated the two germline ends. This CDR3 region has 15 residues. CDR3 nucleotides: TGTGCCAGCAGCCTCGATTGGGCTGGCAATCAGCCCCAGCATTTT. Its protein is CASSLDWAGNQPQHF.

The rearrangement links TRBV28 to TRBJ2-6; 7 bases fit TRBD2. V gave up 8 bases and J gave up 2 bases; unmatched junction bases: 0. The CDR3 runs to 13 residues. CDR1 MDHEN and CDR2 SYDVKM come from the germline V gene. The CDR3 loop reads CASGRAGANVLTF. The DNA of the CDR3 is TGTGCCAGCGGGAGGGCTGGGGCCAACGTCCTGACTTTC. Full variable domain (outside the CDR3, taken from reference TRBV28 and TRBJ2-6): DVKVTQSSRYLVKRTGEKVFLECVQDMDHENMFWYRQDPGLGLRLIYFSYDVKMKEKGDIPEGYSVSREKKERFSLILESASTNQTSMYLCASGRAGANVLTFGAGSRLTVL.

The count of this clone is one. The chain couples TRBV28 to TRBJ1-6, with D possibly being TRBD1 (5 bases). CDR3 size: 14 residues. Germline loops: CDR1 MDHEN, CDR2 SYDVKM. CDR3 coding DNA: TGTGCTTCCAGCGGGGACGGGGGGAATTCACCCCTCCACTTT. Its translation: CASSGDGGNSPLHF.

The chain links TRBV4-1 to TRBJ2-3, with D possibly being TRBD1 or TRBD2 (7 bases each). This CDR3 comprises 17 residues. CDR1 is MGHRA and CDR2 is YSYEKL in the germline V gene. The V and J ends lost 2 bases and 3 bases respectively, with 18 bases between them. CDR3: CASSQSAGGAGTDTQYF. CDR3 coding DNA: TGCGCCAGCAGCCAATCGGCAGGGGGGGCGGGGACAGATACGCAGTATTTT.

This sequence joins TRBV7-9 and TRBJ2-6, with D perhaps TRBD1 (5 bases). Trimming took off 5 bases at V and 1 base at J, with 6 bases between the two ends. Germline CDR1 reads SEHNR; CDR2 reads FQNEAQ (reference sequence). The CDR3 is 14 amino acids. The CDR3: CASSQGSGANVLTF. CDR3 nucleotide sequence: TGTGCCAGCAGCCAGGGATCTGGGGCCAACGTCCTGACTTTC.

This chain joins TRBV7-9 and TRBJ1-4, with 10 positions matching TRBD1. V shed 6 bases, J shed 8 bases, and the junction held 6 bases outside the gene matches. The CDR3 is 14 residues long. In germline, CDR1 is SEHNR, CDR2 FQNEAQ (reference sequence). The CDR3 DNA is TGTGCCAGCAGTCCGGGACAGGGGAAAGAAAAACTGTTTTTT. This encodes CASSPGQGKEKLFF.

The chain joins TRBV5-4 to TRBJ1-2; D is unclear. CDR1 and CDR2 (germline): SGHNT, YYREEE (reference sequence). V lost 4 bases to trimming and J lost 4 bases, with 11 bases between them. The CDR3 is made up of 13 amino acids. DNA of the CDR3: TGTGCCAGCAGCCTAACTGAAGGCTATGGCTACACCTTC. It encodes CASSLTEGYGYTF.

The J gene is TRBJ2-5, the V gene TRBV4-3, with 9 bases that match TRBD2. V was clipped by 0 bases and J by 5 bases; unmatched bases: 7. The germline CDR1 and CDR2 sequences are LGHNA and YSLEER. This CDR3 comprises 16 residues. The CDR3 coding sequence is TGCGCCAGCAGCCAAGAGCGGGGGGGGAAAGGCGAGACCCAGTACTTC. Protein product: CASSQERGGKGETQYF.

DNA for the CDR3: TGTGCCAGCAGCTTACAGGTTTCCTACGAGCAGTACTTC. As protein: CASSLQVSYEQYF. The chain is built from TRBV7-2 and TRBJ2-7; D gene unclear. The V end lost 2 bases, the J end lost 1 base, and 6 bases lay between the germline ends. The CDR3 loop spans 13 amino acids. Per the germline V gene, CDR1 is SGHTA and CDR2 is FQGNSA.

The chain joins TRBV7-8 to TRBJ2-7; 7 bases fit TRBD1. Germline assignment: CDR1 SGHVS and CDR2 FQNEAQ. Germline trimming cut 3 bases from V and 3 bases from J; bases unmatched to any gene: 5. The CDR3 is 14 residues long. This CDR3 is CASSFRDRYYEQYF. The DNA of the CDR3 is TGTGCCAGCAGCTTCCGGGACAGATACTACGAGCAGTACTTC.

The chain couples TRBV18 to TRBJ2-1; either TRBD1 or TRBD2 may fit D (5 bases each). Trimming stripped 3 bases from V and 6 bases from J, with 18 bases between. Germline assignment: CDR1 KGHSH and CDR2 LQKENI. The CDR3 extends over 16 amino acids. CDR3: CASSPWGPEGGNEQFF. The CDR3 nucleotides are TGTGCCAGCTCACCTTGGGGACCCGAGGGTGGCAATGAGCAGTTCTTC.

V usage is TRBV7-2 and J usage is TRBJ1-1; TRBD1 aligns across 7 bases. V lost 3 bases to trimming and J lost 1 base; unmatched junction nucleotides: 5. CDR1 is SGHTA, CDR2 FQGNSA, per germline. This CDR3 region has 15 residues. CDR3 nucleotide sequence: TGTGCCAGCAGCTTTGACAGGGCCGGGAACACTGAAGCTTTCTTT. It is translated as CASSFDRAGNTEAFF.

This clone was observed once. The CDR3 bases are TGTGCCAGCAGACCTAGCGGGCCCTACAATGAGCAGTTCTTC. Residues: CASRPSGPYNEQFF. V and J are TRBV2 and TRBJ2-1, with 8 bases lining up with TRBD2. The J segment lost 2 bases and the V segment lost 6 bases, leaving 3 bases of the junction unmatched. The CDR3 is 14 residues long. Germline CDR1 and CDR2: SNHLY and FYNNEI.

This clone was counted a single time. The chain's CDR3 is CASSDQGWNEQFF. CDR3 coding DNA: TGTGCCAGCAGTGATCAGGGGTGGAATGAGCAGTTCTTC. This chain connects TRBV6-4 to TRBJ2-1; D perhaps matches TRBD1 (6 bases). CDR1 and CDR2 (germline): MRHNA, SNTAGT. This CDR3 comprises 13 residues. V lost 3 bases, J lost 7 bases, and 10 bases lay in between.

J is TRBJ2-7 and V is TRBV7-9; 7 bases are shared with TRBD1. The length of the CDR3 is 16 residues. The junction had 8 bases not matched to a gene; V was cut back by 2 bases and J by 1 base. Germline V lookup: CDR1 SEHNR, CDR2 FQNEAQ (reference sequence). The CDR3 DNA reads as TGTGCCAGCAGCTTACAGGGAAGGGGGCATTCCTACGAGCAGTACTTC. Translating it yields CASSLQGRGHSYEQYF.

The chain links TRBV5-1 to TRBJ1-1; TRBD1 matches at 7 bases. CDR1 is SGHRS, CDR2 YFSETQ, per germline. Trimming removed 0 bases from V and 6 bases from J; junction bases left unmatched: 5. The CDR3 loop spans 14 amino acids. Here the CDR3 DNA reads TGCGCCAGCAGCTTGGATGGGACAGAGGCTGAAGCTTTCTTT. Amino acid sequence: CASSLDGTEAEAFF.